The 28 T cell receptor beta chains given below trace back to one sample, sequenced in a study of blood T cell repertoires in COVID-19 (dated by TCRdb to about 2020). Library generation was performed with the immunoSEQ multiplex PCR assay. TCRdb retrieved this table from immuneACCESS and kept in-frame rearrangements only. Not all clones are present; in checked studies, unresolved V genes account for under half, and no reason is known for the remainder. A total of 90,000 to 130,000 clones appear in this sample, 60% to 80% of them only once. Of the sample, roughly 17% falls within the top ten clones. The sequencing input was peripheral blood. These TCRs come from a woman aged 80 or older with active or convalescent COVID-19.

CDR3 in DNA: TGTGCCAGCAGTGCGGGGGGCTACGAGCAGTACTTC. This translates into CASSAGGYEQYF. This rearrangement joins TRBV25-1 to TRBJ2-7; 7 bases are shared with TRBD2. The CDR3 contains 12 residues. J was trimmed by 3 bases and V by 4 bases; bases with no gene match: 0. CDR1 is MGHDK, CDR2 SYGVNS, per germline.

The rearrangement uses TRBV6-6 and TRBJ2-1, with D possibly TRBD2 on 5 matching bases. The CDR3 loop spans 14 amino acids. Germline V lookup: CDR1 MNHNY, CDR2 SVGAGI (reference sequence). V shed 6 bases and J shed 2 bases, with 11 bases lying between them. The CDR3: CASRHREPYNEQFF. Written as DNA, the CDR3 is TGTGCCAGCAGACACCGGGAACCCTACAATGAGCAGTTCTTC.

The J gene is TRBJ2-2, the V gene TRBV29-1; D gene ambiguous. Germline assignment: CDR1 SQVTM and CDR2 ANQGSEA. This CDR3 is built from 12 residues. The ends were cut back, 7 bases at V and 2 bases at J, with 8 bases in the middle. The CDR3 DNA reads TGCAGCGCCCTAGACAACACCGGGGAGCTGTTTTTT. It is translated as CSALDNTGELFF.

CDR3 protein: CASSRGRVSGRGNEQFF. DNA of the CDR3: TGCGCCAGCAGCCGGGGGAGGGTAAGCGGGAGAGGCAATGAGCAGTTCTTC. The gene calls are TRBV4-1 and TRBJ2-1; the match to TRBD2 covers 8 bases. The V segment lost 4 bases and the J segment 6 bases; nucleotides outside the gene matches: 14. The CDR3 is made up of 17 amino acids. CDR1 and CDR2 (germline): MGHRA, YSYEKL.

This chain links TRBV19 with TRBJ1-6; 7 bases are a match to TRBD1. J gave up 7 bases and V 4 bases, and 7 bases lay outside the gene matches. This CDR3 contains 15 residues. Germline V CDR1 and CDR2: LNHDA, SQIVND (reference sequence). The CDR3 is CASSKGTVVNSPLHF. CDR3 bases: TGTGCCAGTAGTAAAGGGACAGTCGTCAATTCACCCCTCCACTTT. The full variable domain, rest sourced from reference TRBV19 and TRBJ1-6, is DGGITQSPKYLFRKEGQNVTLSCEQNLNHDAMYWYRQDPGQGLRLIYYSQIVNDFQKGDIAEGYSVSREKKESFPLTVTSAQKNPTAFYLCASSKGTVVNSPLHFGNGTRLTVT.

This chain joins TRBV5-1 and TRBJ1-3, with D maybe TRBD1 (6 bases). Looked up from germline, CDR1 is SGHRS and CDR2 is YFSETQ. Trimming left V 6 bases short and J 1 base short, with 11 bases between. The CDR3 sequence is 14 residues long. For the CDR3, the DNA is TGCGCCAGCACCAAGGACAGTTCTGGAAACACCATATATTTT. Amino acid sequence: CASTKDSSGNTIYF.

A single count supports this clone. The CDR3 is CASRPTGPETQYF. The CDR3 DNA follows: TGTGCCAGCAGGCCGACAGGGCCGGAGACCCAGTACTTC. V is TRBV6-5 and J is TRBJ2-5; 7 bases fit TRBD1. The junction had 6 bases not matched to a gene; V was cut back by 6 bases and J by 5 bases. This CDR3 region has 13 residues. Germline lookup yields CDR1 MNHEY and CDR2 SVGAGI.

The chain employs TRBV7-2 and TRBJ1-5, with no clear D. CDR1 is SGHTA, CDR2 FQGNSA, per germline. The CDR3 loop spans 12 amino acids. Trimming cost V 2 bases and J 6 bases, with 5 bases left between them. The chain's CDR3 is CASSLFGQPQHF. The CDR3 DNA follows: TGTGCCAGCAGCTTATTCGGTCAGCCCCAGCATTTT.

This chain joins TRBV7-3 and TRBJ2-5, with 7 bases lining up with TRBD2. Trimming took 1 base from V and 5 from J; bases not matched to a gene: 7. Germline-derived CDR1 and CDR2 are SGHTA and FQGTGA. This CDR3 is 15 amino acids long. This CDR3 reads CASSLMAGAWETQYF. The CDR3 bases are TGTGCCAGCAGCTTAATGGCGGGAGCTTGGGAGACCCAGTACTTC.

V is TRBV5-1 and J is TRBJ2-1, with TRBD1 as a possible D gene (5 bases). The CDR3 is made up of 17 amino acids. The V gene lost 5 bases and the J gene lost 6 bases, with 24 bases spanning the gap. Germline CDR1 is SGHRS and CDR2 is YFSETQ. The CDR3 DNA follows: TGCGCCAGCAGACCTGAAACGGACAAATTGTGGGGCAATGAGCAGTTCTTC. Translated, it gives CASRPETDKLWGNEQFF.

This clone was found a few times. The chain has TRBV29-1 and TRBJ2-2; 12 nucleotides agree with TRBD2. The V and J ends lost 3 bases and 5 bases, in that order; junction bases with no gene match: 10. The CDR3 spans 17 residues. Germline-derived CDR1 and CDR2 are SQVTM and ANQGSEA. CDR3 sequence reads: CSVEAELAGGRTGELFF. The CDR3 nucleotides read TGCAGCGTTGAGGCAGAACTAGCGGGAGGTAGAACCGGGGAGCTGTTTTTT.

The J gene is TRBJ1-1, the V gene TRBV5-1; no firm D call. Deletions cut 1 base from V and 0 bases from J, with 7 bases between. CDR3 size: 14 residues. CDR1 and CDR2 (germline): SGHRS, YFSETQ. CDR3 loop: CASSLTVMNTEAFF. CDR3 DNA sequence: TGCGCCAGCAGCTTGACGGTGATGAACACTGAAGCTTTCTTT.

This clone was seen a few times. The chain is built from TRBV20-1 and TRBJ2-7; D is perhaps TRBD1 (5 bases). Trimming left V 7 bases short and J 4 bases short, with 11 bases between. The length of the CDR3 is 11 residues. Germline CDR1 and CDR2: DFQATT and SNEGSKA (reference sequence). CDR3 region: CSGQGRYEQYF. CDR3 coding DNA: TGCAGTGGTCAGGGCAGGTACGAGCAGTACTTC.

The CDR3 nucleotides read TGTGCCAGCAGCCACGATAGGGGGAATTTCTATGGCTACACCTTC. Its protein is CASSHDRGNFYGYTF. The chain links TRBV4-2 to TRBJ1-2, with D possibly TRBD1 on 6 matching bases. The CDR3 sequence is 15 residues long. Trimming took 3 bases from V and 4 from J, leaving 15 bases between them. CDR1 and CDR2 (germline): LGHNA, YNFKEQ.

By sample share, this clone is medium-sized. The rearrangement links TRBV11-2 to TRBJ2-1; possible D gene TRBD2, 6 bases. Germline V lookup: CDR1 SGHAT, CDR2 FQNNGV. The CDR3 totals 15 residues. V lost 5 bases, J lost 1 base, and 12 bases lay in between. The CDR3 reads CASSGVAGSYNEQFF. The CDR3 nucleotides are TGTGCCAGCAGCGGGGTGGCGGGGTCCTACAATGAGCAGTTCTTC.

This clone has only a few counts. V usage is TRBV7-2 and J usage is TRBJ2-3; TRBD1 aligns across 9 bases. V gave up 1 base and J gave up 1 base; unmatched junction bases: 0. Germline CDR1 SGHTA, CDR2 FQGNSA. The CDR3 spans 15 residues. CDR3 protein: CASSLDRGRTDTQYF. The CDR3 DNA sequence: TGTGCCAGCAGCTTAGACAGGGGGCGCACAGATACGCAGTATTTT.

This clone appeared once. DNA of the CDR3: TGTGCCAGCTCACCTTCGACAGGGCTATACAATGAGCAGTTCTTC. This codes for CASSPSTGLYNEQFF. V and J are TRBV18 and TRBJ2-1; 7 bases map to TRBD1. Trimming at V came to 3 bases and at J to 4 bases, leaving 6 bases not matched to a gene. The CDR3 loop spans 15 amino acids. Germline loops: CDR1 KGHSH, CDR2 LQKENI.

The chain joins TRBV5-1 to TRBJ1-4; D gene ambiguous. Trimming shortened V by 4 bases and J by 5 bases, and 12 bases separated the two germline ends. CDR3 length: 14 amino acids. Germline V CDR1 and CDR2: SGHRS, YFSETQ. CDR3: CASSLVPANEKLFF. Here the CDR3 DNA reads TGCGCCAGCAGCCTGGTGCCAGCGAATGAAAAACTGTTTTTT.

This CDR3 reads CASSLGLSAGGYEQYF. CDR3 bases: TGCGCCAGCAGCTTGGGTCTGTCGGCAGGAGGATACGAGCAGTACTTC. The V gene is TRBV5-1, the J gene TRBJ2-7; possibly TRBD2 for D (5 bases). CDR3 length equals 16 residues. CDR1 is SGHRS, CDR2 YFSETQ, per germline. Trimming pared 0 bases from V and 4 bases from J, leaving 17 bases between.

V usage is TRBV7-8 and J usage is TRBJ1-6; 8 bases map to TRBD1. Trimming at V came to 5 bases and at J to 9 bases, leaving 12 bases not matched to a gene. The CDR3 is made up of 16 amino acids. Germline V gene sequence: CDR1 SGHVS, CDR2 FQNEAQ. CDR3 residues: CASSPAPAGGVSPLHF. DNA of the CDR3: TGTGCCAGCAGCCCAGCCCCCGCAGGGGGCGTTTCACCCCTCCACTTT.

V is TRBV28 and J is TRBJ2-1, with 7 positions matching TRBD2. The germline V gene has CDR1 MDHEN and CDR2 SYDVKM. With V trimmed by 8 bases and J by 7 bases, 5 bases remained unmatched. The CDR3 is made up of 12 amino acids. CDR3: CASGGGFNEQFF. The DNA of the CDR3 is TGTGCCAGCGGGGGGGGTTTTAATGAGCAGTTCTTC.

This clone turned up a few times. V usage is TRBV11-2 and J usage is TRBJ1-6, with D possibly being TRBD1 (6 bases). Germline V gives CDR1 SGHAT, CDR2 FQNNGV. CDR3 length equals 13 residues. V was cut by 6 bases and J by 6 bases, with 9 bases left in between. The CDR3 nucleotides are TGTGCCAGCAGTACAGGGCTTAATTCACCCCTCCACTTT. Its protein is CASSTGLNSPLHF.

The V gene is TRBV5-4, the J gene TRBJ2-5, with D maybe TRBD1 (6 bases). From germline, CDR1 is SGHNT and CDR2 YYREEE (reference sequence). The CDR3 has 14 amino acids. V lost 3 bases and J 3 bases, leaving 12 bases between the germline ends. CDR3 DNA: TGTGCCAGCAGCTGGCAGGACAGTGAAGAGACCCAGTACTTC. This translates into CASSWQDSEETQYF. The whole variable domain, remainder taken from reference TRBV5-4 and TRBJ2-5, is ETGVTQSPTHLIKTRGQQVTLRCSSQSGHNTVSWYQQALGQGPQFIFQYYREEENGRGNFPPRFSGLQFPNYSSELNVNALELDDSALYLCASSWQDSEETQYFGPGTRLLVL.

The chain has TRBV6-1 and TRBJ2-6, with D unresolved. CDR1 is MNHNS and CDR2 is SASEGT in the germline V gene. The CDR3 is made up of 19 amino acids. Between the trimmed V and J ends, which lost 3 bases and 0 bases, there was a span of 18 bases. CDR3 coding DNA: TGTGCCAGCAGTGAGCTAGTGCGGATGAGGTTCTCTGGGGCCAACGTCCTGACTTTC. Amino acid sequence: CASSELVRMRFSGANVLTF.

The chain is built from TRBV5-4 and TRBJ2-3, with TRBD2 matching 8 bases. With 2 bases clipped from V and 3 bases from J, the junction kept 8 bases outside the gene matches. The CDR3 is 16 residues long. Per the germline V gene, CDR1 is SGHNT and CDR2 is YYREEE (reference sequence). The DNA of the CDR3 is TGTGCCAGCAGCTTCGGACTAGCTCTGGGTACAGATACGCAGTATTTT. The encoded protein is CASSFGLALGTDTQYF.

The genes are TRBV6-5 and TRBJ2-1, with 8 bases aligning to TRBD2. Germline CDR1 MNHEY, CDR2 SVGAGI. The CDR3 extends over 15 amino acids. V was clipped by 0 bases and J by 9 bases; unmatched bases: 7. The CDR3 DNA is TGTGCCAGCAGTTACTCCGGGACTAGTTTATCTGAGCAGTTCTTC. This encodes CASSYSGTSLSEQFF.

This rearrangement joins TRBV3-1 (or the pseudogene TRBV3-2) to TRBJ2-7; D gene ambiguous. The CDR3 length is 14 residues. Germline V CDR1 and CDR2: LGHDT, YNNKEL (reference sequence). Trimming stripped 0 bases from V and 0 bases from J, with 6 bases between. In DNA, the CDR3 is TGTGCCAGCAGCCAAGAAGGAGTCTCCTACGAGCAGTACTTC. As protein: CASSQEGVSYEQYF.

In its sample, this clone was seen a few times. V usage is TRBV4-3 and J usage is TRBJ1-1, with D perhaps matching TRBD1 (6 bases). The CDR3 contains 16 residues. Trimming shortened V by 1 base and J by 3 bases, and 15 bases separated the two germline ends. The germline CDR1 and CDR2 sequences are LGHNA and YSLEER. CDR3 DNA: TGCGCCAGCAGCCAAGCCCTACAGGGTAGGGACACTGAAGCTTTCTTT. This gives the protein CASSQALQGRDTEAFF.